Listed below are T cell receptor beta chains from one sample, sequenced in a study of blood T cell repertoires in COVID-19. Repertoires were generated with immunoSEQ multiplex PCR, while TCRdb's copy carries only in-frame clones and drops some. Of 180,000 or so clones listed, approximately 84% are singletons. Sequenced sample: PBMCs or T cells enriched from blood (not recorded which). Source of these receptors: a man in his forties who had recovered from COVID-19. Both conserved end residues are part of each CDR3. The D gene is left open where the match is weak. For some rows the clone size is stated as once, few or many, or as a class when expanded; others skip it.

J: TRBJ1-5; size: NA; D: TRBD1; V: TRBV18; DNA: TGTGCCAGCTCACCGCGGGGACAGGGAAGGGAACAGCCCCAGCATTTT; CDR3: CASSPRGQGREQPQHF
J: TRBJ1-2; size: NA; D: TRBD1; V: TRBV5-6; DNA: TGTGCCAGCACCGAGACAGGGGCCTATGGCTACACCTTC; CDR3: CASTETGAYGYTF
J: TRBJ2-7; size: NA; D: TRBD2; V: TRBV27; DNA: TGTGCCAGCAGTTTGGGACTAGCGCCGGGAATTTACGAGCAGTACTTC; CDR3: CASSLGLAPGIYEQYF
J: TRBJ2-2; size: NA; D: TRBD2; V: TRBV5-4; DNA: TGTGCCAGCAGCTACGGACTAGCGGGGGGGCAGACCGGGGAGCTGTTTTTT; CDR3: CASSYGLAGGQTGELFF
J: TRBJ2-7; size: NA; D: TRBD1; V: TRBV5-1; DNA: TGCGCCAGCAGCTGGACCGGGACAGGGACCTCTGAGCAGTACTTC; CDR3: CASSWTGTGTSEQYF
J: TRBJ1-1; size: NA; D: NA; V: TRBV5-4; DNA: TGTGCCAGCAGCGTATCGGGGATCATGAACACTGAAGCTTTCTTT; CDR3: CASSVSGIMNTEAFF
J: TRBJ2-4; size: once; D: TRBD1; V: TRBV5-5; DNA: TGTGCCAGCAGCACGACAGGGGCCAAAAACATTCAGTACTTC; CDR3: CASSTTGAKNIQYF
J: TRBJ1-2; size: NA; D: TRBD1; V: TRBV4-1; DNA: TGCGCCAGCAGCCGGTACAGGGGAGTAGTTGGCTACACCTTC; CDR3: CASSRYRGVVGYTF
J: TRBJ1-2; size: once; D: NA; V: TRBV12-3/TRBV12-4; DNA: TGTGCCACCGACAAGGTAGGATATGGCTACACCTTC; CDR3: CATDKVGYGYTF
J: TRBJ2-7; size: NA; D: NA; V: TRBV2; DNA: TGTGCCAGCTCGGTGGACAGAACCTACGAGCAGTACTTC; CDR3: CASSVDRTYEQYF
J: TRBJ1-4; size: NA; D: NA; V: TRBV21-1; DNA: TGTGCCAGCAGCACACAGACAGGGGGCCTTGGTAAATCTGAAAAACTGTTTTTT; CDR3: CASSTQTGGLGKSEKLFF
J: TRBJ1-2; size: NA; D: NA; V: TRBV12-3/TRBV12-4; DNA: TGTGCCAGCAGGTTGGGGCCCTATGGCTACACCTTC; CDR3: CASRLGPYGYTF
J: TRBJ2-7; size: NA; D: NA; V: TRBV10-2; DNA: TGCGCCAGCAGTGACGACAGATCGTACGAGCAGTACTTC; CDR3: CASSDDRSYEQYF
J: TRBJ2-5; size: NA; D: TRBD1; V: TRBV18; DNA: TGTGCCAGCTCACTCCTGGGACAGGGGGCTCAAGAGACCCAGTACTTC; CDR3: CASSLLGQGAQETQYF
J: TRBJ1-2; size: NA; D: NA; V: TRBV5-4; DNA: TGTGCCAGCAGACGGGACCCGGGAGTGTATGGCTACACCTTC; CDR3: CASRRDPGVYGYTF
J: TRBJ1-1; size: NA; D: NA; V: TRBV30; DNA: TGTGCCTGGAGTGTTATGACTGAAGCTTTCTTT; CDR3: CAWSVMTEAFF
J: TRBJ2-1; size: few; D: TRBD2; V: TRBV7-2; DNA: TGTGCCAGCAGCTTAGCGGGGACTAGCGGCTACAATGAGCAGTTCTTC; CDR3: CASSLAGTSGYNEQFF
J: TRBJ1-1; size: NA; D: NA; V: TRBV14; DNA: TGTGCCAGCAAGGGGCAGCCGAACACTGAAGCTTTCTTT; CDR3: CASKGQPNTEAFF
J: TRBJ2-2; size: NA; D: TRBD1; V: TRBV24-1; DNA: TGTGCCACCAGTGATCGGGACAGGGCCAGCACCGGGGAGCTGTTTTTT; CDR3: CATSDRDRASTGELFF
J: TRBJ2-7; size: NA; D: NA; V: TRBV19; DNA: TGTGCCAGTAGGGGTCAGGGTCAATACGAGCAGTACTTC; CDR3: CASRGQGQYEQYF
J: TRBJ2-3; size: NA; D: NA; V: TRBV5-1; DNA: TGCGCCAGCAGCGGGACCGGGACAAACGTAGATACGCAGTATTTT; CDR3: CASSGTGTNVDTQYF
J: TRBJ2-3; size: NA; D: TRBD1; V: TRBV4-2; DNA: TGTGCCAGCAGCCAGGGGACAGAGGATACGCAGTATTTT; CDR3: CASSQGTEDTQYF
J: TRBJ1-3; size: NA; D: TRBD1; V: TRBV28; DNA: TGTGCCAGCAGTTTACTCGGGACAGGGGACTCTGGAAACACCATATATTTT; CDR3: CASSLLGTGDSGNTIYF
J: TRBJ2-7; size: NA; D: TRBD2; V: TRBV7-2; DNA: TGTGCCAGCAGCTTGGTAGCGGGGGCCTCCTACGAGCAGTACTTC; CDR3: CASSLVAGASYEQYF
J: TRBJ1-1; size: NA; D: TRBD1; V: TRBV19; DNA: TGTGCCAGTGACACAGGGGCTGAAGCTTTCTTT; CDR3: CASDTGAEAFF
J: TRBJ1-5; size: NA; D: NA; V: TRBV11-2; DNA: TGTGCCAGCAGCTTAGTGGGCGTGAGGCAGGGTATTAATCAGCCCCAGCATTTT; CDR3: CASSLVGVRQGINQPQHF
J: TRBJ2-7; size: NA; D: NA; V: TRBV7-2; DNA: TGTGCCAGCAGCGACCAACAGGCCCCAAGGAACGAGCAGTACTTC; CDR3: CASSDQQAPRNEQYF